The 27 T cell receptor beta chains listed next were all sequenced from one sample in a study of cytomegalovirus exposure and HLA in healthy donors. PCR involved 60 Vbeta and 13 Jbeta primers. Assay used: immunoSEQ multiplex PCR; TCRdb lists only in-frame clones, some missing. The sample contains about 120,000 clones, under 85% of which appear only once. The sample comprised PBMCs. The receptors stem from a man younger than 30 in good health and CMV-seropositive.

This chain's CDR3 is CASSGRDSYGYTF. In DNA, the CDR3 is TGTGCCAGTAGTGGCCGGGACAGTTATGGCTACACCTTC. The chain recombines TRBV19 with TRBJ1-2; 7 positions match TRBD1. CDR3 length equals 13 residues. Germline V gene lookup returns CDR1 LNHDA and CDR2 SQIVND (reference sequence). Losses at the gene ends were 5 bases for V and 5 bases for J; bases not matched to a gene: 5.

The chain is built from TRBV7-3 and TRBJ1-2; the D is unclear. This CDR3 spans 12 amino acids. Trimming pared 1 base from V and 7 bases from J, leaving 7 bases between. Germline CDR1 is SGHTA and CDR2 is FQGTGA. The CDR3 spells CASSLIFSGYTF. The CDR3, as DNA: TGTGCCAGCAGCTTAATATTCAGTGGCTACACCTTC.

The chain recombines TRBV9 with TRBJ2-1, with 10 bases matching TRBD1. The CDR3 sequence is 15 residues long. V shed 4 bases and J 5 bases; nucleotides not matched to a gene: 6. Germline-derived CDR1 and CDR2 are SGDLS and YYNGEE. The CDR3 spells CASSPGQGTNNEQFF. The CDR3 DNA sequence: TGTGCCAGCAGCCCGGGACAGGGGACTAACAATGAGCAGTTCTTC.

The chain combines TRBV6-1 with TRBJ1-1; D not resolved. This CDR3 contains 14 residues. Germline-derived CDR1 and CDR2 are MNHNS and SASEGT. V was pared by 2 bases and J by 2 bases, with 9 bases between. CDR3 in DNA: TGTGCCAGCAGTGAAACGGCGGGAAACACTGAAGCTTTCTTT. It is translated as CASSETAGNTEAFF.

V is TRBV4-1 and J is TRBJ2-7; tentatively, D is TRBD1 (5 bases). Germline CDR1 is MGHRA and CDR2 is YSYEKL. The V end was cut by 6 bases, the J end by 10 bases, with 19 bases between. The CDR3 has 13 residues. CDR3 residues: CASSNWTRARQYF. CDR3 in DNA: TGCGCCAGCAGTAACTGGACACGGGCCCGTCAGTACTTC.

This clone was seen just once. An end of the junction differs from the germline gene, which may be a read error. V and J are TRBV10-1 and TRBJ2-5; the D is unclear. The germline V gene encodes CDR1 WNHNN and CDR2 SYGVQD (reference sequence). The CDR3 runs to 12 residues. This chain's CDR3 is CASSGSQVTQYF. The CDR3 nucleotides are TGCGCCAGCAGTGGTAGTCAAGTGACCCAGTACTTC.

This rearrangement joins TRBV30 to TRBJ1-3, with a possible D match to TRBD1 (5 bases). Germline V gene sequence: CDR1 GTSNPN, CDR2 SVGIG (reference sequence). Trimming took 1 base from V and 0 from J, leaving 22 bases between them. The CDR3 length is 19 residues. The CDR3 nucleotides read TGTGCCTGGAGTGATATCCAGGGATTGGTGGCTATCTCTGGAAACACCATATATTTT. Protein: CAWSDIQGLVAISGNTIYF.

V is TRBV30 and J is TRBJ1-2; 9 nucleotides agree with TRBD1. The CDR3 has 14 amino acids. Trimming removed 8 bases from V and 5 bases from J; junction bases left unmatched: 12. Germline loops: CDR1 GTSNPN, CDR2 SVGIG (reference sequence). DNA for the CDR3: TGTGCCAGCGATACGCGGGACAGGGAATATGGCTACACCTTC. Its protein is CASDTRDREYGYTF.

The chain links TRBV10-2 to TRBJ2-5; D is perhaps TRBD1 (5 bases). Per the germline V gene, CDR1 is WSHSY and CDR2 is SAAADI. V lost 6 bases, J lost 2 bases, and 13 bases lay in between. This CDR3 spans 14 amino acids. CDR3 residues: CASSLQALQETQYF. The CDR3, as DNA: TGCGCCAGCAGCTTACAGGCGCTTCAAGAGACCCAGTACTTC.

This chain links TRBV5-6 with TRBJ1-2; tentatively, D is TRBD1 (6 bases). The CDR3 has 14 residues. V was pared by 0 bases and J by 6 bases, with 12 bases between. CDR1 is SGHDT, CDR2 YYEEEE, per germline. The CDR3 region is CASSLVLDSHGYTF. CDR3 sequence (DNA): TGTGCCAGCAGCTTGGTCTTGGACAGCCATGGCTACACCTTC.

This chain connects TRBV2 to TRBJ2-5; 9 bases line up with TRBD1. CDR1 and CDR2 (germline): SNHLY, FYNNEI. The trim removed 7 bases at V and 6 bases at J, leaving 9 bases unmatched. CDR3 length: 14 residues. For the CDR3, the DNA is TGTGCCAGCAAGGCGGGACAGGGAGGGAAGACCCAGTACTTC. Its translation: CASKAGQGGKTQYF.

The J gene is TRBJ2-3, the V gene TRBV4-2; 11 nucleotides match TRBD2. The trim removed 4 bases at V and 1 base at J, leaving 4 bases unmatched. The germline CDR1 and CDR2 sequences are LGHNA and YNFKEQ. This CDR3 comprises 16 residues. The CDR3 spells CASSPQGLAGTDTQYF. CDR3 in DNA: TGTGCCAGCAGCCCCCAGGGACTAGCGGGCACAGATACGCAGTATTTT.

The J gene is TRBJ1-1, the V gene TRBV6-6; 8 nucleotides agree with TRBD1. The CDR3 consists of 16 residues. V was pared by 1 base and J by 6 bases, with 10 bases of the junction left unmatched. Germline V gene sequence: CDR1 MNHNY, CDR2 SVGAGI (reference sequence). In nucleotides, the CDR3 is TGTGCCAGCAGTTACTTAACCGGACAGGGAAGGGCTGAAGCTTTCTTT. As protein: CASSYLTGQGRAEAFF.

The chain joins TRBV7-9 to TRBJ2-7; 8 nucleotides agree with TRBD1. The CDR3 consists of 15 residues. Looked up from germline, CDR1 is SEHNR and CDR2 is FQNEAQ (reference sequence). Trimming cost V 5 bases and J 4 bases; bases outside gene matches: 10. CDR3 bases: TGTGCCAGCAGCCCATCCACAGGGGGAGAGTACGAGCAGTACTTC. Amino acid sequence: CASSPSTGGEYEQYF.

V is TRBV27 and J is TRBJ2-7, with 7 bases lining up with TRBD2. This CDR3 is 16 amino acids long. Trimming at V came to 4 bases and at J to 0 bases, leaving 9 bases not matched to a gene. Germline assignment: CDR1 MNHEY and CDR2 SMNVEV (reference sequence). The CDR3 DNA follows: TGTGCCAGCAGTTCCTACCAGGCGGGAGACTCCTACGAGCAGTACTTC. Protein: CASSSYQAGDSYEQYF.

The rearrangement links TRBV14 to TRBJ1-1, with 7 positions matching TRBD1. V shed 1 base and J 2 bases; nucleotides not matched to a gene: 4. CDR3 size: 15 residues. Germline CDR1 and CDR2: SGHDN and FVKESK. The CDR3 is CASSQVAGGNTEAFF. The DNA of the CDR3 is TGTGCCAGCAGCCAAGTCGCAGGGGGAAACACTGAAGCTTTCTTT.

The chain links TRBV5-1 to TRBJ1-5, with a weak D call TRBD1 (6 bases). This CDR3 contains 13 residues. V was pared by 5 bases and J by 5 bases, with 11 bases between. Germline CDR1 is SGHRS and CDR2 is YFSETQ. For the CDR3, the DNA is TGCGCCAGCAGTGCAGGGGCCGATCAGCCCCAGCATTTT. Residues: CASSAGADQPQHF.

This clone turned up a few times. This chain connects TRBV5-6 to TRBJ2-1, with TRBD2 matching over 13 bases. The junction had 3 bases not matched to a gene; V was cut back by 5 bases and J by 1 base. The CDR3 length is 16 residues. CDR1 and CDR2 (germline): SGHDT, YYEEEE. CDR3 sequence reads: CASRGTSGVSYNEQFF. Here the CDR3 DNA reads TGTGCCAGCAGGGGGACTAGCGGGGTATCCTACAATGAGCAGTTCTTC.

This rearrangement joins TRBV19 to TRBJ1-5, with D possibly TRBD1 on 5 matching bases. With 9 bases removed from V and 2 bases from J, the gap between germline ends came to 11 bases. This CDR3 comprises 13 residues. CDR1 LNHDA and CDR2 SQIVND come from the germline V gene (reference sequence). Here the CDR3 reads CASRDQGNQPQHF. The CDR3 nucleotides read TGTGCCAGCAGGGATCAGGGCAATCAGCCCCAGCATTTT.

V usage is TRBV28 and J usage is TRBJ2-3; TRBD2 agrees at 10 bases. J lost 5 bases, V lost 2 bases, and 1 base had no gene match. Germline V gene sequence: CDR1 MDHEN, CDR2 SYDVKM. The CDR3 extends over 14 amino acids. Written as DNA, the CDR3 is TGTGCCAGCAGTTTAACTAGCGGGAAAGATACGCAGTATTTT. Its translation is CASSLTSGKDTQYF.

This clone was recorded a few times. One end of the junction varies from germline; a read error may be responsible. The chain uses TRBV2 and TRBJ2-6; TRBD1 aligns across 9 bases. Per germline, CDR1 SNHLY and CDR2 FYNNEI. The CDR3 totals 18 residues. CDR3 DNA sequence: TGTGCCAGAGAAGAAAACCGGGACAGGGCTTCTGGGGCCAACGGCCTGACTTTC. Protein: CAREENRDRASGANGLTF.

J is TRBJ2-1 and V is TRBV6-1, with D possibly being TRBD2 (5 bases). V was pared by 11 bases and J by 6 bases, with 23 bases between. The CDR3 sequence is 15 residues long. Germline CDR1 reads MNHNS; CDR2 reads SASEGT. The CDR3 spells CACLEVHGQVNEQFF. In DNA, the CDR3 is TGTGCCTGCTTGGAGGTCCATGGCCAAGTCAATGAGCAGTTCTTC.

This chain joins TRBV4-1 and TRBJ2-3; TRBD2 aligns across 11 bases. The V and J ends lost 1 base and 5 bases, in that order; junction bases with no gene match: 5. CDR3 length: 16 amino acids. The germline gives CDR1 MGHRA, CDR2 YSYEKL. CDR3 protein: CASSQGSGRAVDTQYF. Here the CDR3 DNA reads TGCGCCAGCAGCCAAGGTAGCGGGAGGGCCGTAGATACGCAGTATTTT.

This chain connects TRBV5-1 to TRBJ1-4; 7 bases align to TRBD1. Germline assignment: CDR1 SGHRS and CDR2 YFSETQ. V was pared by 4 bases and J by 13 bases, with 7 bases of the junction left unmatched. CDR3 size: 12 residues. The CDR3 protein is CASSTNGDRLFF. For the CDR3, the DNA is TGCGCCAGCAGCACGAATGGGGACAGACTGTTTTTT.

The chain uses TRBV14 and TRBJ1-4; D possibly corresponds to TRBD1 (6 bases). V lost 2 bases, J lost 7 bases, and 17 bases lay in between. This CDR3 spans 16 amino acids. Germline CDR1 and CDR2: SGHDN and FVKESK. CDR3 nucleotides: TGTGCCAGCAGCCAACACTTACCGGGACACTCTGAAAAACTGTTTTTT. This encodes CASSQHLPGHSEKLFF.

The rearrangement joins TRBV9 to TRBJ1-2; D is possibly TRBD1 (6 bases). The V gene lost 3 bases and the J gene lost 0 bases, with 15 bases spanning the gap. Germline loops: CDR1 SGDLS, CDR2 YYNGEE. There are 16 residues in the CDR3. CDR3 region: CASSAPITGTNYGYTF. DNA for the CDR3: TGTGCCAGCAGCGCACCAATTACAGGGACTAACTATGGCTACACCTTC.

This clone was observed a single time. This chain joins TRBV19 and TRBJ1-1; the D is unclear. Germline CDR1 LNHDA, CDR2 SQIVND (reference sequence). Deletions cut 5 bases from V and 0 bases from J, with 10 bases between. This CDR3 has 14 amino acids. Here the CDR3 reads CASSEPTMNTEAFF. The CDR3 bases are TGTGCCAGTAGTGAACCGACAATGAACACTGAAGCTTTCTTT. The variable domain in full, with the rest retrieved from reference TRBV19 and TRBJ1-1, is DGGITQSPKYLFRKEGQNVTLSCEQNLNHDAMYWYRQDPGQGLRLIYYSQIVNDFQKGDIAEGYSVSREKKESFPLTVTSAQKNPTAFYLCASSEPTMNTEAFFGQGTRLTVV.